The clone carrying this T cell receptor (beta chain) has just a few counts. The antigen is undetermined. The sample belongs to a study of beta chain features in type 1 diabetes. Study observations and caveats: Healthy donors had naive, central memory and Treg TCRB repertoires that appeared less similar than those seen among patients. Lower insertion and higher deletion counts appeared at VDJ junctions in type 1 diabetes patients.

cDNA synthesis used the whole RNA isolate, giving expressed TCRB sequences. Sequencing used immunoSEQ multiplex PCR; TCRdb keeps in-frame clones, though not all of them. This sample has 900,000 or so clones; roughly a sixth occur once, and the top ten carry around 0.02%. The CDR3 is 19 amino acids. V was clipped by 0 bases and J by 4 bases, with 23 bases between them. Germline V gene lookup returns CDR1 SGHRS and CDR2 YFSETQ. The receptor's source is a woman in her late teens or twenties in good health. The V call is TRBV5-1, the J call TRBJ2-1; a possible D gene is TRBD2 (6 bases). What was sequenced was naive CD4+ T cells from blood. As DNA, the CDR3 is TGCGCCAGCAGCTTGGGTAGGGTGGGACTTGGAACGGCTTACAATGAGCAGTTCTTC. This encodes CASSLGRVGLGTAYNEQFF.